The 24 T cell receptor beta chains listed next were all sequenced from one sample in a study of blood T cell repertoires in COVID-19. This table comes from immunoSEQ multiplex PCR, and its TCRdb copy is limited to in-frame clones, with some not included. The table lists 450,000 or so clones, 80% to 95% of them singletons. The specimen was PBMCs or T cells enriched from blood (not recorded which). These receptors were obtained from a man aged 18 to 35 who had recovered from COVID-19.

The chain recombines TRBV18 with TRBJ1-2; TRBD1 matches at 9 bases. The trim removed 6 bases at V and 2 bases at J, leaving 4 bases unmatched. The CDR3 is 14 amino acids. Germline V gives CDR1 KGHSH, CDR2 LQKENI. The CDR3 protein is CASSHGQGNYGYTF. In DNA form, the CDR3 reads TGTGCCAGCTCGCATGGACAGGGGAACTATGGCTACACCTTC.

In the case of this clone: Other DNA sequences in the sample encode the same CDR3. V is TRBV5-1 and J is TRBJ2-7; the D gene is possibly TRBD1 (5 bases). The CDR3 consists of 13 residues. Trimming stripped 0 bases from V and 2 bases from J, with 6 bases between. Germline lookup yields CDR1 SGHRS and CDR2 YFSETQ. The CDR3 nucleotides read TGCGCCAGCAGCTTGGAACAGGCCTACGAGCAGTACTTC. It is translated as CASSLEQAYEQYF. The full variable domain, with the rest looked up from reference TRBV5-1 and TRBJ2-7, is KAGVTQTPRYLIKTRGQQVTLSCSPISGHRSVSWYQQTPGQGLQFLFEYFSETQRNKGNFPGRFSGRQFSNSRSEMNVSTLELGDSALYLCASSLEQAYEQYFGPGTRLTVT.

A word on this clone: Distinct nucleotide sequences in the sample also encode this CDR3. The J gene is TRBJ2-3, the V gene TRBV19; TRBD2 agrees at 9 bases. The V gene's germline CDR1 is LNHDA and CDR2 SQIVND (reference sequence). With 3 bases clipped from V and 5 bases from J, the junction kept 3 bases outside the gene matches. The CDR3 loop spans 14 amino acids. DNA for the CDR3: TGTGCCAGTAGTATCAGCGGGGGGCGAGATACGCAGTATTTT. Protein sequence: CASSISGGRDTQYF.

V gene TRBV6-5 combines with J gene TRBJ1-4, with a possible D match to TRBD1 (5 bases). Germline V CDR1 and CDR2: MNHEY, SVGAGI. Trimming shortened V by 5 bases and J by 7 bases, and 14 bases separated the two germline ends. CDR3 length: 14 amino acids. CDR3 in DNA: TGTGCCAGCAGTAGACAGTTTTTAGTTGAAAAACTGTTTTTT. Its translation is CASSRQFLVEKLFF.

The CDR3 loop reads CASSVTSASYNEQFF. The CDR3 DNA follows: TGTGCCAGCAGCGTAACTAGCGCCTCCTACAATGAGCAGTTCTTC. V gene TRBV9 combines with J gene TRBJ2-1; the match to TRBD2 covers 7 bases. This CDR3 has 15 amino acids. From germline, CDR1 is SGDLS and CDR2 YYNGEE. J gave up 0 bases and V 1 base, and 1 base lay outside the gene matches. The complete variable domain, with remaining parts taken from reference TRBV9 and TRBJ2-1, reads DSGVTQTPKHLITATGQRVTLRCSPRSGDLSVYWYQQSLDQGLQFLIQYYNGEERAKGNILERFSAQQFPDLHSELNLSSLELGDSALYFCASSVTSASYNEQFFGPGTRLTVL.

The rearrangement joins TRBV19 to TRBJ2-1; 7 nucleotides align to TRBD2. After removal of 2 bases from V and 0 bases from J, the junction contained 7 bases not matched to a gene. The CDR3 spans 17 residues. The germline CDR1 and CDR2 sequences are LNHDA and SQIVND (reference sequence). CDR3 in DNA: TGTGCCAGTAGTATAACGGCTAGCGGAAGCTCCTACAATGAGCAGTTCTTC. Its translation is CASSITASGSSYNEQFF.

V is TRBV7-9 and J is TRBJ1-1, with 9 bases matching TRBD1. This CDR3 is 14 amino acids long. Trimming removed 5 bases from V and 4 bases from J; junction bases left unmatched: 5. From germline, CDR1 is SEHNR and CDR2 FQNEAQ (reference sequence). The CDR3 DNA reads TGTGCCAGCAGCATATCGACAGGGGGCACTGAAGCTTTCTTT. It translates to CASSISTGGTEAFF.

This chain links TRBV6-2 or TRBV6-3 with TRBJ1-5; 7 nucleotides match TRBD1. CDR1 is MNHEY, CDR2 SVGEGT, per germline. The J segment lost 6 bases and the V segment lost 2 bases, leaving 7 bases of the junction unmatched. The CDR3 runs 15 residues. The CDR3 is CASSYGVDRVQPQHF. CDR3 bases: TGTGCCAGCAGTTACGGGGTTGACAGGGTTCAGCCCCAGCATTTT.

The chain links TRBV12-5 to TRBJ2-7, with a possible D match to TRBD2 (6 bases). V shed 6 bases and J shed 7 bases, with 10 bases lying between them. The V gene's germline CDR1 is LGHNT and CDR2 FRNRAP. There are 11 residues in the CDR3. CDR3 amino acids: CASGTGGEQYF. In nucleotides, the CDR3 is TGTGCTAGTGGCACTGGGGGGGAGCAGTACTTC. The full variable domain, in which reference TRBV12-5 and TRBJ2-7 provide the parts outside the CDR3, is DARVTQTPRHKVTEMGQEVTMRCQPILGHNTVFWYRQTMMQGLELLAYFRNRAPLDDSGMPKDRFSAEMPDATLATLKIQPSEPRDSAVYFCASGTGGEQYFGPGTRLTVT.

CDR3 in DNA: TGCGCCAGCAGCCCGGGTGGGACAGGGGTAAATGAGCAGTTCTTC. Amino acids: CASSPGGTGVNEQFF. V gene TRBV5-1 combines with J gene TRBJ2-1, with 10 positions matching TRBD1. V lost 4 bases and J lost 7; bases outside the gene matches: 8. The CDR3 totals 15 residues. In germline, CDR1 is SGHRS, CDR2 YFSETQ.

The chain joins TRBV9 to TRBJ2-3; no reliable D call. This CDR3 spans 13 amino acids. V gave up 4 bases and J gave up 1 base, with 7 bases separating them. Germline V gene data show CDR1 as SGDLS and CDR2 as YYNGEE. The chain's CDR3 is CASSPTGTDTQYF. The CDR3 DNA follows: TGTGCCAGCAGCCCAACAGGCACAGATACGCAGTATTTT.

This clone was counted a single time. This chain joins TRBV12-3 or TRBV12-4 and TRBJ1-1; 8 positions match TRBD1. Trimming removed 5 bases from V and 4 bases from J; junction bases left unmatched: 3. This CDR3 spans 13 amino acids. The CDR3 coding sequence is TGTGCCAGCAGTGCTACAGGGGGCACTGAAGCTTTCTTT. As protein: CASSATGGTEAFF.

The chain has TRBV29-1 and TRBJ1-2; 7 nucleotides align to TRBD1. The CDR3 is 13 amino acids. V trimming: 5 bases; J trimming: 5 bases; junction bases outside the gene matches: 8. Germline-derived CDR1 and CDR2 are SQVTM and ANQGSEA. In nucleotides, the CDR3 is TGCAGCGTTAGTGAGGGGGCAGGTTATGGCTACACCTTC. It is translated as CSVSEGAGYGYTF.

This chain uses TRBV4-2 with TRBJ1-5; D not resolved. The CDR3 is made up of 13 amino acids. Germline V gene data show CDR1 as LGHNA and CDR2 as YNFKEQ. The ends were cut back, 0 bases at V and 7 bases at J, with 7 bases in the middle. The CDR3 sequence: CASSQDREQPQHF. The DNA for the CDR3 is TGTGCCAGCAGCCAAGATCGGGAACAGCCCCAGCATTTT.

The chain combines TRBV10-1 with TRBJ1-2; D gene unclear. The CDR3 contains 13 residues. Looked up from germline, CDR1 is WNHNN and CDR2 is SYGVQD (reference sequence). V dropped 7 bases and J dropped 8 bases, with 17 bases sitting between them. The CDR3 coding sequence is TGCGCCAGCAAAGAAGGGCGGGTAGGGGGCTACACCTTC. Translating it yields CASKEGRVGGYTF.

The V call is TRBV19, the J call TRBJ1-1; D is unresolved. CDR1 is LNHDA, CDR2 SQIVND, per germline (reference sequence). This CDR3 comprises 14 residues. The V and J ends lost 2 bases and 1 base respectively, with 8 bases between them. CDR3 bases: TGTGCCAGTAGTATACCCTGGGCGAACACTGAAGCTTTCTTT. Protein: CASSIPWANTEAFF.

V is TRBV5-1 and J is TRBJ1-2; the match to TRBD1 covers 11 bases. Germline values: CDR1 SGHRS, CDR2 YFSETQ. The CDR3 length is 15 residues. The trim removed 4 bases at V and 6 bases at J, leaving 8 bases unmatched. The CDR3 is CASSTDRGRGDGYTF. The CDR3 DNA follows: TGCGCCAGCAGCACGGACAGGGGGCGCGGGGATGGCTACACCTTC.

The chain couples TRBV9 to TRBJ1-1, with a possible D match to TRBD1 (5 bases). This CDR3 is 14 amino acids long. Germline lookup yields CDR1 SGDLS and CDR2 YYNGEE. V was trimmed by 0 bases and J by 3 bases, leaving 9 bases between them. The DNA of the CDR3 is TGTGCCAGCAGCGTAGCGCGGGGCGACACTGAAGCTTTCTTT. This codes for CASSVARGDTEAFF. Based on the CDR3 plus reference TRBV9 and TRBJ1-1, the full variable domain is DSGVTQTPKHLITATGQRVTLRCSPRSGDLSVYWYQQSLDQGLQFLIQYYNGEERAKGNILERFSAQQFPDLHSELNLSSLELGDSALYFCASSVARGDTEAFFGQGTRLTVV.

The genes are TRBV14 and TRBJ2-2; 8 bases line up with TRBD1. Germline V lookup: CDR1 SGHDN, CDR2 FVKESK. CDR3 length: 17 residues. V was clipped by 4 bases and J by 5 bases; unmatched bases: 12. This chain's CDR3 is CASSPAPTGVRTGELFF. CDR3 nucleotide sequence: TGTGCCAGCAGCCCCGCTCCGACAGGGGTTCGAACCGGGGAGCTGTTTTTT.

The chain recombines TRBV13 with TRBJ1-4, with unresolved D. V was shortened by 5 bases and J by 10 bases, with 14 bases between the two germline ends. The CDR3 has 13 amino acids. Germline CDR1 and CDR2: PRHDT and FYEKMQ (reference sequence). CDR3 in DNA: TGTGCCAGCAGCCTGCGGGCGGACGGAAAACTGTTTTTT. Translated, it gives CASSLRADGKLFF.

The CDR3 protein is CASSREGYGYTF. CDR3 nucleotides: TGCGCCAGCAGCAGGGAGGGCTATGGCTACACCTTC. V is TRBV5-1 and J is TRBJ1-2; D gene ambiguous. Germline loops: CDR1 SGHRS, CDR2 YFSETQ. Trimming took 4 bases from V and 4 from J, leaving 8 bases between them. This CDR3 comprises 12 residues.

Only one count was recorded for this clone. The genes are TRBV5-6 and TRBJ2-3; maybe TRBD1 (6 bases). Trimming stripped 3 bases from V and 2 bases from J, with 13 bases between. Germline values: CDR1 SGHDT, CDR2 YYEEEE. The CDR3 contains 15 residues. CDR3 region: CASSSTRDTTDTQYF. As DNA, the CDR3 is TGTGCCAGCAGCTCAACTCGGGACACCACAGATACGCAGTATTTT.

This chain connects TRBV29-1 to TRBJ1-6, with unresolved D. V dropped 7 bases and J dropped 10 bases, with 17 bases sitting between them. The CDR3 loop spans 13 amino acids. CDR1 and CDR2 from the germline V gene are SQVTM and ANQGSEA. The chain's CDR3 is CSALMFPGSPLHF. CDR3 bases: TGCAGCGCCCTCATGTTCCCGGGGTCACCCCTCCACTTT. Filled out from reference TRBV29-1 and TRBJ1-6, the complete variable domain reads SAVISQKPSRDICQRGTSLTIQCQVDSQVTMMFWYRQQPGQSLTLIATANQGSEATYESGFVIDKFPISRPNLTFSTLTVSNMSPEDSSIYLCSALMFPGSPLHFGNGTRLTVT.

This chain uses TRBV5-6 with TRBJ2-5, with 8 bases fitting TRBD2. J lost 5 bases, V lost 1 base, and 16 bases had no gene match. This CDR3 comprises 18 residues. The germline gives CDR1 SGHDT, CDR2 YYEEEE. The CDR3 DNA sequence: TGTGCCAGCAGCTTGTGGCGGCTACTAGCGGTGAGGAGGGAGACCCAGTACTTC. Translated, it gives CASSLWRLLAVRRETQYF.